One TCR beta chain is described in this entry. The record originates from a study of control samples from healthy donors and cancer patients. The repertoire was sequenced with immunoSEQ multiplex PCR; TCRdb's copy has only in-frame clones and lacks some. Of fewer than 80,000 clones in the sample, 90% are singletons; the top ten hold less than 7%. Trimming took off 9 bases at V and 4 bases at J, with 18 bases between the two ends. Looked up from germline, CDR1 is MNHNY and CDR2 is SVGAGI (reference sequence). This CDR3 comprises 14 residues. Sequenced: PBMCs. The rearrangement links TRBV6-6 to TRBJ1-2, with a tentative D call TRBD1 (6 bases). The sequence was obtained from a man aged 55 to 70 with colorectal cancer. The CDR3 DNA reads TGTGCCAGTTACCTCCGGGGGGCCGGCTATGGCTACACCTTC. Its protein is CASYLRGAGYGYTF.